The clone carrying this T cell receptor beta chain was found once. The target antigen is unknown. As every portion of the isolated RNA was reverse transcribed, the sequencing read expressed TCRB transcripts. Only in-frame clones appear in the TCRdb table, and some are missing; sequencing was by immunoSEQ multiplex PCR. The table includes about half a million clones, 30% detected once. This specimen comes from a study of beta chain features in type 1 diabetes. With 6 bases removed from V and 7 bases from J, the gap between germline ends came to 15 bases. The CDR3 runs 13 residues. Per germline, CDR1 MDHEN and CDR2 SYDVKM. Whole-study findings and limits: Significant though moderate, a shortening of TCRB CDR3s appeared in all four CD4+ subsets of Type 1 diabetes patients. It was among patients, rather than healthy donors, that naive, central memory and Treg TCRB repertoires appeared more similar. For TCRB rearrangement, an influence of HLA type remained unresolved here.

The V call is TRBV28, the J call TRBJ1-1; no reliable D call. The clonotype comes from a man younger than 35 in good health. Sequencing used naive CD4+ T cells from blood. CDR3 region: CASSLPGWNEAFF. CDR3 DNA sequence: TGTGCCAGCAGCTTGCCTGGGTGGAATGAAGCTTTCTTT. Complete variable domain (other parts from reference TRBV28 and TRBJ1-1): DVKVTQSSRYLVKRTGEKVFLECVQDMDHENMFWYRQDPGLGLRLIYFSYDVKMKEKGDIPEGYSVSREKKERFSLILESASTNQTSMYLCASSLPGWNEAFFGQGTRLTVV.